The clone carrying this TCR beta chain was seen more than once but under ten times. The data were taken from a study of response to subunit inactivated influenza vaccine. Using its own MiXCR run on the RT-PCR reads, TCRdb lists one record per CDR3 protein. The profile shows more than 450,000 distinct CDR3 sequences, approximately 10% of them singletons. V lost 3 bases and J 2 bases, leaving 8 bases between the germline ends. This CDR3 comprises 13 residues. Germline CDR1 KGHSH, CDR2 LQKENI. The data also belong to a second study, concerning T cells expressing NK-cell markers. That report adds: For TCR beta, cDNA was produced by 5'RACE template switching with UMIs. Sorted CD3+CD56+NKG2C+, CD3+CD56+NKG2C- and CD3+CD56-NKG2C+ T-cell subsets were beta-chain profiled. Expanded clones of NKG2C+ T cells had an unclear HCMV specificity.

The chain carries TRBV18 and TRBJ2-7; D unclear. The source material was PBMCs from blood, sampled on the day of vaccination. The clonotype comes from a man aged 50 or older who received an inactivated influenza vaccine. The CDR3 is CASSPTEPYEQYF. The CDR3, as DNA: TGTGCCAGCTCACCGACGGAACCCTACGAGCAGTACTTC.